This entry is about one T cell receptor beta chain. Its antigen remains unidentified. The data derive from a study of cytomegalovirus exposure and HLA in healthy donors. Study-wide findings and caveats: TCR beta V- and J-gene trimming, according to a later analysis, was linked to a missense DCLRE1C variant. The authors confirmed in vitro that three CMV-associated chains were specific for CMV antigens.

It was with 60 Vbeta and 13 Jbeta primers that the PCR ran. Method: immunoSEQ multiplex PCR; TCRdb's copy keeps in-frame clones and lacks some. This table has some 110,000 clones, around 72% appearing once. The receptor was isolated from a man between 25 and 39 years old in good health and CMV-seronegative. The source material was PBMCs.

DNA of the CDR3: TGTGCCAGCAGCTTGGGGGGGGGAAGCTCACCCCTCCACTTT. As protein: CASSLGGGSSPLHF. The chain combines TRBV5-4 with TRBJ1-6, with TRBD1 as a possible D gene (5 bases). Germline V CDR1 and CDR2: SGHNT, YYREEE (reference sequence). V was pared by 0 bases and J by 10 bases, with 11 bases between. The CDR3 is 14 residues long.